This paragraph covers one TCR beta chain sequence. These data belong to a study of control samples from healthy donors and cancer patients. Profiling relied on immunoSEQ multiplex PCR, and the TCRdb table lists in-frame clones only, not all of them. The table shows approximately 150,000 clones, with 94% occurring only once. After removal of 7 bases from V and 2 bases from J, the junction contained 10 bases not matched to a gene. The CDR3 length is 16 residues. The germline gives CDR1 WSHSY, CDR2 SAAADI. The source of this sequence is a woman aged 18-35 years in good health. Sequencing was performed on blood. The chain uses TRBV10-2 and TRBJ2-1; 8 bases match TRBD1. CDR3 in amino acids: CASMGAGGFTYNEQFF. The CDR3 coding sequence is TGCGCCAGCATGGGGGCAGGGGGCTTTACCTACAATGAGCAGTTCTTC.